These T cell receptor beta chains were read from a single sample in a study of T cells expressing NK-cell markers. TCRdb re-called the 5' RACE reads and catalogs CDR3 proteins one per entry, DNA excluded. This repertoire includes about 150,000 distinct CDR3 sequences. Sequences were obtained from blood T cells: a sorted CD56 or NKG2C T cell subset, CD4+ or CD8+ T cells, or bulk PBMC T cells (not recorded which). These receptors originate from a woman aged 50 to 60 in good health. Both conserved end residues are part of each CDR3. The order of the fields is V gene, J gene, CDR3 protein.

TRBV11-2,TRBJ2-4,CASSLVFGQGADIQYF
TRBV27,TRBJ2-5,CASSPIGAGGEKTQYF
TRBV20-1,TRBJ1-2,CSARAVGSSYGYTF
TRBV12-3/TRBV12-4,TRBJ2-1,CASSLFQGGEQFF
TRBV19,TRBJ2-1,CASRDEIRLAGGYNEQFF
TRBV7-8,TRBJ1-2,CASSSTFRTDLYGYTF
TRBV5-8,TRBJ2-3,CASSLAWAEGHTDTQYF
TRBV20-1,TRBJ1-4,CSARDLRQGSPEKLFF
TRBV6-5,TRBJ1-1,CASSYGRTFAEAFF
TRBV7-9,TRBJ1-4,CASSAALPRKLFF
TRBV12-3/TRBV12-4,TRBJ2-1,CASRPKGLNNEQFF
TRBV11-3,TRBJ2-1,CATRPGQGYDEQFF
TRBV6-4,TRBJ1-4,CAPWTVSSPNEKLFF
TRBV3-1,TRBJ1-6,CASSHPGQHNSPLHF
TRBV5-6,TRBJ2-7,CASSRSRDRGYEQYF
TRBV5-1,TRBJ2-3,CASSKQTSGDTDTQYF
TRBV7-8,TRBJ2-3,CASSLTLGQSYTDTQYF
TRBV5-1,TRBJ2-1,CASSLTELAGSGSYNEQFF
TRBV12-3/TRBV12-4,TRBJ2-2,CASSLLGVGGELFF
TRBV11-2,TRBJ2-7,CASSWGLAGLDEQYF
TRBV7-3,TRBJ2-5,CASSVGQGLNQETQYF
TRBV12-3/TRBV12-4,TRBJ2-3,CASRVGQVGADTQYF
TRBV4-1,TRBJ2-1,CASRVGDEQFF
TRBV27,TRBJ2-3,CASSLRGSTDTQYF
TRBV3-1,TRBJ2-1,CASSQGIGQSYNEQFF
TRBV24-1,TRBJ1-3,CATSLGPGNTIYF
TRBV4-1,TRBJ2-7,CASSQDRTVNYEQYF
TRBV19,TRBJ1-1,CASGQAVNTEAFF
TRBV7-9,TRBJ1-2,CASSLGERKHGYTF
TRBV2,TRBJ1-5,CASSEILDSNQPQHF
TRBV27,TRBJ2-3,CASRGRTGLADTQYF